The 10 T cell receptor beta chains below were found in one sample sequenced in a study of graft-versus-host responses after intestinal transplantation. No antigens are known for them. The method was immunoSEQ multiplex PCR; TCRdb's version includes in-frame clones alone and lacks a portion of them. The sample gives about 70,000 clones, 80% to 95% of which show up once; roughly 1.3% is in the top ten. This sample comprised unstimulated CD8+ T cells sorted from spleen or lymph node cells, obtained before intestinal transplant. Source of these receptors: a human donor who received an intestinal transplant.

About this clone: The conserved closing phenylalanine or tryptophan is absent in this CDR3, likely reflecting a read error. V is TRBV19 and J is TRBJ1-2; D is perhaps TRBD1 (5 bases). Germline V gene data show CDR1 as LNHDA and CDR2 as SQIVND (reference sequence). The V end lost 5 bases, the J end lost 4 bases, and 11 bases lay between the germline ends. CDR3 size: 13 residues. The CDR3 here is CASSFSGIYGYTS. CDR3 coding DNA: TGTGCCAGTAGTTTTTCAGGGATCTATGGCTACACCTCC.

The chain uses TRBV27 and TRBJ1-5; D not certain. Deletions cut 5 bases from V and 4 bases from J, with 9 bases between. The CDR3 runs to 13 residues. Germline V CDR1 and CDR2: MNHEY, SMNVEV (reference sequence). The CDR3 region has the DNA TGTGCCAGCAGTCCCCAGAAGAATCAGCCCCAGCATTTT. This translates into CASSPQKNQPQHF.

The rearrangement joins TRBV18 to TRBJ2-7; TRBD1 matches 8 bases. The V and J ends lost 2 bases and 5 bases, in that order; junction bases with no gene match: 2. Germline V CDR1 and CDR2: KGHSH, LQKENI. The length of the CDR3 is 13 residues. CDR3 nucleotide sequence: TGTGCCAGCTCACCAACAGGGGGAGACGAGCAGTACTTC. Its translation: CASSPTGGDEQYF.

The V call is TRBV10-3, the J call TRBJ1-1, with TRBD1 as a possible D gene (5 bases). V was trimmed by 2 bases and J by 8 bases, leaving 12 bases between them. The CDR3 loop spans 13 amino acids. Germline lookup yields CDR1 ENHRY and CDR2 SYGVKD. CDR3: CAISETGSGEAFF. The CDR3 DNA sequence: TGTGCCATCAGTGAGACAGGCTCTGGGGAAGCTTTCTTT.

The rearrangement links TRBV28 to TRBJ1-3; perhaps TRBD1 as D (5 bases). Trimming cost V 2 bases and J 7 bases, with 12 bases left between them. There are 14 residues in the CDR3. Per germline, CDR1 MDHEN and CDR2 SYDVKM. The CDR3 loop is CASSLLRVGNTIYF. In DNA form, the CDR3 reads TGTGCCAGCAGTTTACTCAGGGTAGGGAACACCATATATTTT.

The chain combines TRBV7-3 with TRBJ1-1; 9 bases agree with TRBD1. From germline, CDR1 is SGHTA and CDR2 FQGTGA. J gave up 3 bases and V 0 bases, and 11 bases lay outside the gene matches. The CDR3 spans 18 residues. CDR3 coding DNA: TGTGCCAGCAGCTTAACAGGGACAGGGTTGGGGGGTCACACTGAAGCTTTCTTT. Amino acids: CASSLTGTGLGGHTEAFF.

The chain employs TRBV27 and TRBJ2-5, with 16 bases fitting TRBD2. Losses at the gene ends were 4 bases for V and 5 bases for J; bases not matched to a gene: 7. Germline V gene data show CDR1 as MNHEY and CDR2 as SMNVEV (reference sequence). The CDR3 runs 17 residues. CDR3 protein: CASSSPGLAGGHETQYF. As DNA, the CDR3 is TGTGCCAGCAGTTCCCCGGGACTAGCGGGGGGGCACGAGACCCAGTACTTC.

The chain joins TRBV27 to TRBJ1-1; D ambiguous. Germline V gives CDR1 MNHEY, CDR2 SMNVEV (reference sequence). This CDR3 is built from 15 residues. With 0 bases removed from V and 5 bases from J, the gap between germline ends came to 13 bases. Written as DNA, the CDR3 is TGTGCCAGCAGTTTATCCTCGGGGATGTGGACTGAAGCTTTCTTT. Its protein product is CASSLSSGMWTEAFF.

The CDR3 protein is CASSEDISYNSPLHF. The CDR3 DNA follows: TGTGCCAGCAGTGAAGACATCTCCTATAATTCACCCCTCCACTTT. The V call is TRBV2, the J call TRBJ1-6; D gene ambiguous. Trimming pared 1 base from V and 0 bases from J, leaving 4 bases between. Germline V CDR1 and CDR2: SNHLY, FYNNEI. The CDR3 loop spans 15 amino acids.

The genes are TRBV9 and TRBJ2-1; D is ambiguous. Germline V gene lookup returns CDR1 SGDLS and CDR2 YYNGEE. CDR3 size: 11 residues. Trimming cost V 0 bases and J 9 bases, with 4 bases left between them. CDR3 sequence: CASSVDGEQFF. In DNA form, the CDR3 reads TGTGCCAGCAGCGTAGACGGTGAGCAGTTCTTC.